The clone carrying this T cell receptor beta chain appeared a few times. The target antigen is unknown. Trimming cost V 0 bases and J 0 bases; bases outside gene matches: 13. This CDR3 comprises 21 residues. Germline CDR1 reads LGHNA; CDR2 reads YSLEER. The sample is drawn from a study of T cells after yellow fever vaccination. MiXCR, applied by TCRdb to the 5' RACE reads, yields one record per CDR3 protein. The sample holds hundreds of thousands of distinct CDR3 sequences, around a sixth seen once. Findings and limits, study-wide: Post-booster repertoires contained most primary-vaccination clones again (approximately 97% CD4, around 88% CD8).

This clonotype originated in a man in his late teens or twenties who received the YFV17D yellow fever vaccine. The chain recombines TRBV4-3 with TRBJ2-6; 8 positions match TRBD1. The sample was PBMCs, taken before the yellow fever booster vaccination. CDR3 sequence: CASSQDRAGGRTGSGANVLTF. CDR3 DNA sequence: TGCGCCAGCAGCCAAGATAGGGCAGGGGGCAGGACTGGCTCTGGGGCCAACGTCCTGACTTTC.